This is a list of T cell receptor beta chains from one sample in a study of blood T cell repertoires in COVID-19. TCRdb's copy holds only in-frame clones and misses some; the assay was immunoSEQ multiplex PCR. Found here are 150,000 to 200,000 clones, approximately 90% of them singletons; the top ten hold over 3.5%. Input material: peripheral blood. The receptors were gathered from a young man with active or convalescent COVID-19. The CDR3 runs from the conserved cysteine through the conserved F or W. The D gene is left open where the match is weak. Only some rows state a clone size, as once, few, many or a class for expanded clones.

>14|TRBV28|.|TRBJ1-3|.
TGTGCCAGCAGTCCCGGGACTGCGGGAAACACCATATATTTT
CASSPGTAGNTIYF
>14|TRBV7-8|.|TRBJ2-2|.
TGTGCCAGCAGCTTAGGGACATACACCGGGGAGCTGTTTTTT
CASSLGTYTGELFF
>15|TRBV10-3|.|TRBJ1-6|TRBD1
TGTGCCATCAGGGCCGACTCAGGGGGAAATTCACCCCTCCACTTT
CAIRADSGGNSPLHF
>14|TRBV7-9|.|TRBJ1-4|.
TGTGCCAGCAGCCTGACAGAAAGAAGTGAAAAACTGTTTTTT
CASSLTERSEKLFF
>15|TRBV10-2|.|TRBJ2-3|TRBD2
TGCGCCAGCAGTGATCCGGGGGGAAGCACAGATACGCAGTATTTT
CASSDPGGSTDTQYF
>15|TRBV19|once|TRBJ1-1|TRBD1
TGTGCCAGTAGTATAGCCGCAGGGGGGAACACTGAAGCTTTCTTT
CASSIAAGGNTEAFF
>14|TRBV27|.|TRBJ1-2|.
TGCGCCAGCATGCGAAGTGGGGCGAACTATGGCTACACCTTC
CASMRSGANYGYTF
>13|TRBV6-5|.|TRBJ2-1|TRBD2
TGTGCCAGCGGGACTAGCAACTACAATGAGCAGTTCTTC
CASGTSNYNEQFF
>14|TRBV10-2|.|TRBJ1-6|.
TGCGCCAGCAGGCGGCCGGAGCAATATTCACCCCTCCACTTT
CASRRPEQYSPLHF
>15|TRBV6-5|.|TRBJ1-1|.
TGTGCCAGCAGACTAGGTAGCGGATCGAACACTGAAGCTTTCTTT
CASRLGSGSNTEAFF
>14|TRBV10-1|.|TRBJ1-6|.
TGCGCCAGCAGTGAGCCCCAATTCGGTTCACCCCTCCACTTT
CASSEPQFGSPLHF
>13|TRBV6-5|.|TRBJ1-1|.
TGTGCCAGCAGCCGGGGGAGGGGGGCTGAAGCTTTCTTT
CASSRGRGAEAFF
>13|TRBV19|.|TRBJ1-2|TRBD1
TGTGCCAGTAGTCAACAGGGGGCCTATGGCTACACCTTC
CASSQQGAYGYTF
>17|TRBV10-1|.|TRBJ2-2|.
TGCGCCAGCAGTGAGTCGCGTGTGGGAGGAGGCATTATGGGGCTGTTTTTT
CASSESRVGGGIMGLFF
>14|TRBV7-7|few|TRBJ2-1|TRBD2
TGTGCCAGCAGCTTGGCACTAGCGGACAATGAGCAGTTCTTC
CASSLALADNEQFF
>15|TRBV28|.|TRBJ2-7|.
TGTGCCAGCAAAGGGGCAGGGTCGGTGGTATACGAGCAGTACTTC
CASKGAGSVVYEQYF
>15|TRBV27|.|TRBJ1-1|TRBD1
TGTGCCAGCATTAAGGAGGGACAGATGAACACTGAAGCTTTCTTT
CASIKEGQMNTEAFF
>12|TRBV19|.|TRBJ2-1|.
TGTGCCAGTAGTATCTACAGCAATGAGCAGTTCTTC
CASSIYSNEQFF
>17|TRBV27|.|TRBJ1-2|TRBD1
TGTGCCAGCAGTTTAGGGACAGGCAGCGGGCCTGACTATGGCTACACCTTC
CASSLGTGSGPDYGYTF
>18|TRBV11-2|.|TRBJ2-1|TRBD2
TGTGCCAGCAGCCGTCGGGGACTAGCGGCCGATCGGGACACTGAGCAGTTCTTC
CASSRRGLAADRDTEQFF
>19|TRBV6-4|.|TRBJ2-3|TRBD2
TGTGCCAGCAGTCCCCTAGCGGGAGCCGGCCCGGGCGACACAGATACGCAGTATTTT
CASSPLAGAGPGDTDTQYF
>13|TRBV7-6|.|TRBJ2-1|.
TGTGCCAGCAGCGCCCGTCGGGTCGGTGAGCAGTTCTTC
CASSARRVGEQFF
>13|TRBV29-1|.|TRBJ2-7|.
TGCAGCGTTGAACAGGGATCTCCCTACGAGCAGTACTTC
CSVEQGSPYEQYF
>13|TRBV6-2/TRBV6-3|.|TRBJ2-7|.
TGTGCCAGCAGTTACTTGTACTCCTACGAGCAGTACTTC
CASSYLYSYEQYF
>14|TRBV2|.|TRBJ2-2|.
TGTGCCAGCAGAGTACGGGAGAACACCGGGGAGCTGTTTTTT
CASRVRENTGELFF
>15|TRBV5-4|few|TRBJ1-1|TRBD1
TGTGCCAGCAGCTCGTCGGGACAGGGGAACACTGAAGCTTTCTTT
CASSSSGQGNTEAFF
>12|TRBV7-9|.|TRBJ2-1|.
TGTGCCAGCAGCTTATACCAGGTTGAGCAGTTCTTC
CASSLYQVEQFF
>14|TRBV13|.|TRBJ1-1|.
TGTGCCAGCAGCGAAGCGGGCCTGAACACTGAAGCTTTCTTT
CASSEAGLNTEAFF
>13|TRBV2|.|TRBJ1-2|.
TGTGCCAGCAGTCCGGGACTGAGCTATGGCTACACCTTC
CASSPGLSYGYTF
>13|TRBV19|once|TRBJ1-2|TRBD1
TGTGCCAGTAGGGTCACAGGGGGCAATGCCTACACCTTC
CASRVTGGNAYTF
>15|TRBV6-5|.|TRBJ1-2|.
TGTGCCAGCAGTTACAACAGTTATTACACCTATGGCTACACCTTC
CASSYNSYYTYGYTF
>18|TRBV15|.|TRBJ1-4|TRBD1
TGTGCCACCAGCAGGGGGTCTTGGGACAGGGCAACTAATGAAAAACTGTTTTTT
CATSRGSWDRATNEKLFF
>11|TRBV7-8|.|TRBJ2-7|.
TGTGCCAGCAGCCTTACCTACGAGCAGTACTTC
CASSLTYEQYF
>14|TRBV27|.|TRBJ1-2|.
TGTGCCAGCAGTCTAAACACAGGGAACTATGGCTACACCTTC
CASSLNTGNYGYTF